This is a list of T cell receptor beta chains from one sample in a study of cytomegalovirus exposure and HLA in healthy donors. Measured with immunoSEQ multiplex PCR; TCRdb has only the in-frame clones, and not every one. The sample shows 250,000 to 300,000 clones, roughly 89% of them seen only once. Sequenced sample: PBMCs. These receptors all come from a woman younger than 30 in good health and CMV-seronegative. Both conserved end residues are part of each CDR3. Each record gives: V gene, J gene, clone size, D gene, CDR3 DNA, CDR3 protein. D genes are given only for firm matches. Rows may omit the clone size; those that give it use once, few, many or a size class.

TRBV28	TRBJ1-1	once	TRBD1	TGTGCCAGCAGACCAGGGGGGTGGGACACTGAAGCTTTCTTT	CASRPGGWDTEAFF
TRBV27	TRBJ2-3	NA	NA	TGTGCCAGCAGTTTACTCGGTTTGAGGGTCCCAGATACGCAGTATTTT	CASSLLGLRVPDTQYF
TRBV28	TRBJ1-3	NA	TRBD1	TGTGCCAGCAGTTTTATCAGGGGGCCGTCTGGAAACACCATATATTTT	CASSFIRGPSGNTIYF
TRBV9	TRBJ2-2	NA	TRBD2	TGTGCCAGCGGAGTCGGAGCGGGATGGACCGGGGAGCTGTTTTTT	CASGVGAGWTGELFF
TRBV19	TRBJ2-1	NA	NA	TGTGCCAGTAGTCCTCAAGGCGGACTACCTGACAATGAGCAGTTCTTC	CASSPQGGLPDNEQFF
TRBV19	TRBJ1-6	few	NA	TGTGCCAGTTGCGAAACCTATAATTCACCCCTCCACTTT	CASCETYNSPLHF
TRBV29-1	TRBJ2-2	NA	TRBD1	TGCAGCGGACGACAGGGGGGAGGCGGGGAGCTGTTTTTT	CSGRQGGGGELFF
TRBV10-2	TRBJ2-3	NA	NA	TGCGCCACCGACATATTAGACGGCACAGATACGCAGTATTTT	CATDILDGTDTQYF
TRBV29-1	TRBJ2-5	few	NA	TGCAGCGCCGTTAAAGAGACCCAGTACTTC	CSAVKETQYF
TRBV7-6	TRBJ1-4	NA	TRBD1	TGTGCCAGCAGCGCGTCCCCCCCCGACAGGGCCGCGGTACTAAATGAAAAACTGTTTTTT	CASSASPPDRAAVLNEKLFF
TRBV19	TRBJ1-5	NA	NA	TGTGCCAGTAGTACACAGGGTGTAAGCAATCAGCCCCAGCATTTT	CASSTQGVSNQPQHF
TRBV9	TRBJ2-5	NA	TRBD1	TGTGCCAGCAGCGAACTGACAGGGAGTGGGGAGACCCAGTACTTC	CASSELTGSGETQYF
TRBV6-6	TRBJ2-1	NA	TRBD2	TGTGCCAGCATCAAGGGGCTAGCGGGGGTCTACAATGAGCAGTTCTTC	CASIKGLAGVYNEQFF
TRBV5-6	TRBJ1-2	NA	TRBD1	TGTGCCAGCAGACCTCAGGGGGCCGGCTCCTATGGCTACACCTTC	CASRPQGAGSYGYTF
TRBV4-1	TRBJ2-5	NA	TRBD2	TGCGCCAGCAGCCAAGAAAAGCGGGGGAGGGAGACCCAGTACTTC	CASSQEKRGRETQYF
TRBV9	TRBJ1-1	NA	NA	TGTGCCAGCAGCCCGGGACTGATGAACACTGAAGCTTTCTTT	CASSPGLMNTEAFF
TRBV7-3	TRBJ2-7	NA	NA	TGTGCCAGCAGGAACTCAGGGGCGAACCACGAGCAGTACTTC	CASRNSGANHEQYF
TRBV7-9	TRBJ2-1	NA	NA	TGTGCCAGCTCCGCAACTTTAGAGCAGTTCTTC	CASSATLEQFF
TRBV7-6	TRBJ1-3	NA	NA	TGTGCCAGCAGCTTAGGCCAGTACTCTGGAAACACCATATATTTT	CASSLGQYSGNTIYF
TRBV6-1	TRBJ1-5	NA	NA	TGTGCCAGCAGTGAACCCAAATCTGGGGGGGATCAGCCCCAGCATTTT	CASSEPKSGGDQPQHF